This paragraph covers one TCR beta chain sequence. The antigen this receptor binds is unknown. Per-base qualities were not stored, and no clone one base away is much larger. Library preparation was by PCR. TCRdb records Illumina HiSeq 2500 as the sequencer. To normalize quantification of the TCRbeta repertoire, the TCR libraries were built with molecular barcoding that relied on unique molecular identifiers. The public reads were reanalyzed by TCRdb: fastp trimming at Q25, MiXCR alignment, in-frame beta chains only. Each CDR3 protein appears once, grouped with its most common genes and DNA. In all, the sample holds 77,000 or so distinct CDR3 sequences, and less than 20% of those were seen once. The ten largest clones add up to about half of the sample. Read against the paper, the sample's treatment or condition label means: allogeneic hematopoietic cell transplantation with graft depleted of TCRalphabeta T cells and CD19 B cells. TCRalphabeta/CD19-depleted allogeneic hematopoietic cell grafts were given to the transplant recipients, all of whom were children.

This sample is part of a study of T-cell reconstitution after alpha-beta-depleted transplantation in children (dated by TCRdb to about 2016). Looking at the study overall: T-cell immune reconstitution after TCRalphabeta/CD19-depleted allogeneic hematopoietic cell transplantation in children was quantitatively tracked in the study by means of TCR repertoire profiling.

Between the V and J ends, shortened by 4 bases and 2 bases respectively, the junction contains 19 bases. The CDR3 starts with the cysteine, ends with the phenylalanine, and has 16 residues. Kept here is only the CDR3 DNA, which spans 48 bases and is read in frame from base 1. The germline V gene gives CDR1 as SGHRS and CDR2 as YFSETQ. Here is what the overall study found, with its caveats: Over the following months the frequencies of hyperexpanded clones went down, and after one year T-cell counts and TCRbeta diversity were mostly credited to newly produced T cells. In some patients, the high TCRbeta diversity seen at day 60 was put down to recipient T cells and intrathymic progenitors that had survived conditioning. Apparently early alphabetaT-cell count recovery about two months after transplant reportedly relied on only several hundred rapidly expanded clones derived from non-depleted graft cells.

This receptor was obtained from a male patient aged 2-9 years who had a stem cell transplant for acute lymphoblastic leukemia, so the T cells may come from the graft donor. Recombination connected TRBV5-1 to TRBJ2-7; no D gene is confidently identified. The sample in question was PBMCs, mostly from graft donor cells, obtained 360 days after TCRalphabeta/CD19-depleted stem cell transplant. The bases read TGCGCCAGCAGCCCGATTGGCGGCTTCGCGGCCTACGAGCAGTACTTC. Its translation is CASSPIGGFAAYEQYF.